This TCR beta chain was obtained from a study of T cells in Graves' hyperthyroidism and ophthalmopathy. It was RNA transcripts that yielded the amplified TCR beta CDR3 regions. The primer set for the first-round RT-PCR of the TCR CDR3 was HTBI. Each CDR3 protein gets one entry after TCRdb re-called the multiplex PCR reads with MiXCR. The sample holds a few hundred thousand distinct CDR3 sequences, 15% seen once. Regarding the study as a whole: Expanded thyroid clonotypes (above 0.001) were mostly also found in blood. Model-based prediction identified ophthalmopathy a median about 6.8 months prior to its onset.

In this sample, this clonotype turned up once. What it recognizes is unknown. With a duration under 2 months, the hyperthyroidism was newly diagnosed in patients aged 18 to 65. The study left out patients who had uncontrolled infection, other autoimmune disease, pregnancy or lactation. Germline CDR1 is SGDLS and CDR2 is YYNGEE. The V end lost 0 bases, the J end lost 2 bases, and 12 bases lay between the germline ends. The CDR3 is made up of 16 amino acids. Sequenced input: blood. The rearrangement uses TRBV9 and TRBJ1-3; D is undetermined. The receptor comes from a woman aged 25 to 39 with Graves' hyperthyroidism. CDR3 sequence: CASSVAAARTGNTIYF. For the CDR3, the DNA is TGTGCCAGCAGCGTAGCGGCAGCCCGTACTGGAAACACCATATATTTT.